This T cell receptor (beta chain) was found in a study of shared clonotypes between healthy human individuals. V lost 3 bases and J lost 2, with 10 bases in between. Looked up from germline, CDR1 is GTSNPN and CDR2 is SVGIG (reference sequence). This CDR3 is built from 14 residues. This clone occurred a few times. Sequencing used immunoSEQ multiplex PCR; TCRdb keeps in-frame clones, though not all of them. The table records over a million clones, more than 75% of them present only once. This sequence was found in a young man in good health. Some clones in this sample may be carry-over from other donors' samples. The V gene is TRBV30, the J gene TRBJ2-2; D might be TRBD2 (7 bases). The sample taken for sequencing was memory CD4+ T cells from PBMCs. Subset indicated: CD45RA-negative fraction. CDR3 protein: CAWRRGGNTGELFF. DNA for the CDR3: TGTGCCTGGAGGCGCGGGGGCAACACCGGGGAGCTGTTTTTT.